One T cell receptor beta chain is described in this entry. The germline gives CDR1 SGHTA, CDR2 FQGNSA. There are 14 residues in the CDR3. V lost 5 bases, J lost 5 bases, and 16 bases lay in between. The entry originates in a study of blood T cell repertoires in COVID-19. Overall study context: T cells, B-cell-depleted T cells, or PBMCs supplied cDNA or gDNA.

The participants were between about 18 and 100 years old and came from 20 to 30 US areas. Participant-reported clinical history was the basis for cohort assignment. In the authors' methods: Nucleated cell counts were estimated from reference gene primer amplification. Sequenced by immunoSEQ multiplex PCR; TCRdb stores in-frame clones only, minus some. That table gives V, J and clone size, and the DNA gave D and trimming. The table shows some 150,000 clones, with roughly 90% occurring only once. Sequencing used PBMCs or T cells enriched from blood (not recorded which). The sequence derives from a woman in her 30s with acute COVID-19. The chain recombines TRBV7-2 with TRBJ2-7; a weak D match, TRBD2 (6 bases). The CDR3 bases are TGTGCCAGCAGCCCTGGGAGGCAGATCAACGAGCAGTACTTC. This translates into CASSPGRQINEQYF.